The 13 T cell receptor beta chains below come from one sample, sequenced in a study of T cell changes during pregnancy in multiple sclerosis. Some clones are missing from TCRdb's copy, which holds only in-frame ones; the method was immunoSEQ multiplex PCR. The repertoire holds approximately 64,000 clones, with 92% as singletons. Here the sequenced sample was peripheral blood, taken in the first trimester of pregnancy. These receptors were obtained from a female donor with multiple sclerosis, enrolled in a pregnancy study.

This clone appeared once. V is TRBV19 and J is TRBJ2-1; 12 positions agree with TRBD2. After removal of 2 bases from V and 9 bases from J, the junction contained 5 bases not matched to a gene. Germline V gene lookup returns CDR1 LNHDA and CDR2 SQIVND (reference sequence). CDR3 length equals 15 residues. The CDR3 is CASSIPASGRVEQFF. In DNA form, the CDR3 reads TGTGCCAGTAGTATACCGGCTAGCGGGAGGGTTGAGCAGTTCTTC.

The chain combines TRBV7-2 with TRBJ1-1; D is undetermined. This CDR3 has 15 amino acids. Trimming stripped 3 bases from V and 6 bases from J, with 17 bases between. Germline V gives CDR1 SGHTA, CDR2 FQGNSA. CDR3 bases: TGTGCCAGCAGCTTCACCAGCGATGTGTGGGCTGAAGCTTTCTTT. This translates into CASSFTSDVWAEAFF.

The chain couples TRBV30 to TRBJ1-2; no firm D call. Germline V gene sequence: CDR1 GTSNPN, CDR2 SVGIG (reference sequence). CDR3 length: 17 amino acids. V dropped 0 bases and J dropped 4 bases, with 21 bases sitting between them. The DNA for the CDR3 is TGTGCCTGGAGTGTACATTCTGGACTCCCTCACGTCTATGGCTACACCTTC. It is translated as CAWSVHSGLPHVYGYTF.

V usage is TRBV4-3 and J usage is TRBJ2-2, with D maybe TRBD2 (6 bases). CDR1 LGHNA and CDR2 YSLEER come from the germline V gene. The CDR3 is 13 amino acids. With 4 bases removed from V and 4 bases from J, the gap between germline ends came to 7 bases. This CDR3 is CASSLRGTGELFF. Here the CDR3 DNA reads TGCGCCAGCAGCCTGCGGGGCACCGGGGAGCTGTTTTTT.

V is TRBV5-1 and J is TRBJ1-3, with D perhaps matching TRBD1 (5 bases). From germline, CDR1 is SGHRS and CDR2 YFSETQ. Trimming left V 4 bases short and J 6 bases short, with 11 bases between. The CDR3 sequence is 13 residues long. CDR3: CASSDWGVNTIYF. In DNA, the CDR3 is TGCGCCAGCAGCGACTGGGGCGTAAACACCATATATTTT.

V and J are TRBV7-3 and TRBJ1-2; no definite D call. The CDR3 extends over 15 amino acids. V lost 3 bases and J lost 0, with 11 bases in between. Per the germline V gene, CDR1 is SGHTA and CDR2 is FQGTGA. The CDR3 DNA reads as TGTGCCAGCAGCTTCGGCCCGGGATCTAACTATGGCTACACCTTC. This sequence encodes CASSFGPGSNYGYTF.

The V call is TRBV5-6, the J call TRBJ2-3, with TRBD2 identical over 14 bases. Germline assignment: CDR1 SGHDT and CDR2 YYEEEE. V dropped 6 bases and J dropped 3; count of bases not matched to a gene: 6. The CDR3 is made up of 16 amino acids. The CDR3 spells CASTSTSGRVTDTQYF. The CDR3 DNA reads TGTGCCAGCACCTCGACTAGCGGGAGGGTAACAGATACGCAGTATTTT.

The J gene is TRBJ2-1, the V gene TRBV10-3; TRBD2 aligns across 13 bases. Trimming removed 8 bases from V and 0 bases from J; junction bases left unmatched: 4. This CDR3 region has 16 residues. The germline V gene has CDR1 ENHRY and CDR2 SYGVKD. As DNA, the CDR3 is TGTGCCATCGGTTGGACTAGCGGGAGCTCCTACAATGAGCAGTTCTTC. Its translation: CAIGWTSGSSYNEQFF.

The chain joins TRBV5-1 to TRBJ2-7, with TRBD2 matching over 8 bases. Losses at the gene ends were 3 bases for V and 1 base for J; bases not matched to a gene: 3. The CDR3 is 14 residues long. Germline-derived CDR1 and CDR2 are SGHRS and YFSETQ. This CDR3 reads CASSSLAGSYEQYF. The CDR3 coding sequence is TGCGCCAGCAGCTCTTTAGCGGGATCCTACGAGCAGTACTTC.

The rearrangement joins TRBV7-9 to TRBJ1-1; TRBD1 agrees at 7 bases. Germline V gene sequence: CDR1 SEHNR, CDR2 FQNEAQ (reference sequence). The J segment lost 1 base and the V segment lost 5 bases, leaving 7 bases of the junction unmatched. The CDR3 totals 15 residues. CDR3 amino acids: CASSPQRDRNTEAFF. The CDR3 nucleotides read TGTGCCAGCAGCCCGCAACGGGACAGGAACACTGAAGCTTTCTTT.

J is TRBJ2-5 and V is TRBV11-2; 9 bases match TRBD2. The J segment lost 5 bases and the V segment lost 5 bases, leaving 12 bases of the junction unmatched. Looked up from germline, CDR1 is SGHAT and CDR2 is FQNNGV. The CDR3 contains 16 residues. The DNA of the CDR3 is TGTGCCAGCAGCCCCAGGGGCGGGAGGGCCGGGGAGACCCAGTACTTC. This codes for CASSPRGGRAGETQYF.

The rearrangement links TRBV11-2 to TRBJ2-3; 12 bases line up with TRBD2. The CDR3 loop spans 17 amino acids. Per the germline V gene, CDR1 is SGHAT and CDR2 is FQNNGV. The V gene end was trimmed by 0 bases and the J gene end by 2 bases; junction bases not matched to a gene: 3. As DNA, the CDR3 is TGTGCCAGCAGCTTAGAGGCTAGCGGGAGGGCCACAGATACGCAGTATTTT. Residues: CASSLEASGRATDTQYF.

J is TRBJ2-7 and V is TRBV29-1; D unresolved. The germline V and J ends were trimmed by 6 bases and 6 bases, with 21 bases remaining between them. The CDR3 is made up of 14 amino acids. The V gene's germline CDR1 is SQVTM and CDR2 ANQGSEA. CDR3 loop: CSVRDTLIASEQYF. CDR3 nucleotides: TGCAGCGTCCGAGATACTTTGATAGCTAGCGAGCAGTACTTC.